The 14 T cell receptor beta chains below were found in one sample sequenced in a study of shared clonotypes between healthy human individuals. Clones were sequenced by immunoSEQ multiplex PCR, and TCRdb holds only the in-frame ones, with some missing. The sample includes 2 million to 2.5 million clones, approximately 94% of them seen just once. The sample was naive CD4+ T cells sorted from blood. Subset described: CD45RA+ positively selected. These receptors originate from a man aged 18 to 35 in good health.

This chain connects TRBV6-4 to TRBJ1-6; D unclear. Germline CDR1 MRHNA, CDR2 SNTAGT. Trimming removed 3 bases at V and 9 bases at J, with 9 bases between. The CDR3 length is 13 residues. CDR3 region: CASSEMAFSPLHF. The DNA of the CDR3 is TGTGCCAGCAGTGAAATGGCGTTTTCACCCCTCCACTTT.

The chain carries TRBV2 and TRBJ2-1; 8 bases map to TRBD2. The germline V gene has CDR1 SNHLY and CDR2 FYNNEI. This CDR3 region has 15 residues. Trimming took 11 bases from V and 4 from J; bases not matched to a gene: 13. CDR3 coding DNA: TGTGCCCAGCAGGCGAATAGCGGGAAGTACAATGAGCAGTTCTTC. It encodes CAQQANSGKYNEQFF. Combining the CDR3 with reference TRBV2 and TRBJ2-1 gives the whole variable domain EPEVTQTPSHQVTQMGQEVILRCVPISNHLYFYWYRQILGQKVEFLVSFYNNEISEKSEIFDDQFSVERPDGSNFTLKIRSTKLEDSAMYFCAQQANSGKYNEQFFGPGTRLTVL.

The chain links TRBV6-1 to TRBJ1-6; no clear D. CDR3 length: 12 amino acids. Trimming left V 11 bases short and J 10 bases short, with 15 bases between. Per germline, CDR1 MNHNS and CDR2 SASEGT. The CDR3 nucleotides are TGTGCCGGTAGAGACCTACTCTCACCCCTCCACTTT. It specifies CAGRDLLSPLHF.

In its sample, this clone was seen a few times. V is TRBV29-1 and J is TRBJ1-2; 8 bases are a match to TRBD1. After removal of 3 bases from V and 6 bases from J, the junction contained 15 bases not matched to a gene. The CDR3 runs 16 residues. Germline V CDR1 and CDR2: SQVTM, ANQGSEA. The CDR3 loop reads CSVDPMEDREDHGYTF. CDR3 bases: TGCAGCGTTGACCCTATGGAGGACAGGGAGGACCATGGCTACACCTTC.

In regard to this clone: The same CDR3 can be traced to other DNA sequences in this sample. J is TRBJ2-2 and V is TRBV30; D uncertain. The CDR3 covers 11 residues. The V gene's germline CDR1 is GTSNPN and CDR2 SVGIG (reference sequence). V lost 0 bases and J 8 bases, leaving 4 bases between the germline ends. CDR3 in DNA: TGTGCCTGGAGTGTCCCTGGGGAGCTGTTTTTT. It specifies CAWSVPGELFF.

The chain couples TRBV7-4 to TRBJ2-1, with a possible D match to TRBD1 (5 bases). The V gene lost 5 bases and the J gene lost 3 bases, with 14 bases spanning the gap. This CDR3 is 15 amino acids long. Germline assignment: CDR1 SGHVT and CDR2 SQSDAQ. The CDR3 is CASSPAGNNYNEQFF. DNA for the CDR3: TGTGCCAGCAGCCCGGCAGGGAATAACTACAATGAGCAGTTCTTC.

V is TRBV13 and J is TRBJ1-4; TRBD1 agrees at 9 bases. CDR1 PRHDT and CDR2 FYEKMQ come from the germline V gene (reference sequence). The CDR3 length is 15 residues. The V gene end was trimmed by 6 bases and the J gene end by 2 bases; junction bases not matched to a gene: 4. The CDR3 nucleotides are TGTGCCAGCAGAGACGACAGGGGGACTAATGAAAAACTGTTTTTT. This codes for CASRDDRGTNEKLFF.

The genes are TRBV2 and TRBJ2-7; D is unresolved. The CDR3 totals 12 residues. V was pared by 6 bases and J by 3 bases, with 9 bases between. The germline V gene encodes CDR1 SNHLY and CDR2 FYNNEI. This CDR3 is CASRASYYEQYF. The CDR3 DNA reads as TGTGCCAGCAGGGCGTCCTACTACGAGCAGTACTTC.

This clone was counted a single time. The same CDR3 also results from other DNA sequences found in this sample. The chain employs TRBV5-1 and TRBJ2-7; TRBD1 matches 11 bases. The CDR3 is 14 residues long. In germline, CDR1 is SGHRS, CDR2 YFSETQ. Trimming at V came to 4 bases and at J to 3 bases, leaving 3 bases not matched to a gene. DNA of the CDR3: TGCGCCAGCAGCCCGGACAGGGGGCGCTACGAGCAGTACTTC. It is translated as CASSPDRGRYEQYF.

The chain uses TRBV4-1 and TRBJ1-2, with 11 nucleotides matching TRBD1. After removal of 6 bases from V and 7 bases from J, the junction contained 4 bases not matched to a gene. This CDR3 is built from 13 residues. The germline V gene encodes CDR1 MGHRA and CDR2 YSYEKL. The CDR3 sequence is CASSLDRGPGYTF. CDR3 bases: TGCGCCAGCAGTTTGGACAGGGGGCCTGGCTACACCTTC.

CDR3 nucleotides: TGTGCCAGTAGTGCCATGGACAGGGTTTGGGATGGCTACACCTTC. Translating gives CASSAMDRVWDGYTF. The chain joins TRBV19 to TRBJ1-2, with 8 bases that match TRBD1. The CDR3 runs to 15 residues. The V and J ends lost 5 bases and 6 bases, in that order; junction bases with no gene match: 11. CDR1 and CDR2 (germline): LNHDA, SQIVND (reference sequence).

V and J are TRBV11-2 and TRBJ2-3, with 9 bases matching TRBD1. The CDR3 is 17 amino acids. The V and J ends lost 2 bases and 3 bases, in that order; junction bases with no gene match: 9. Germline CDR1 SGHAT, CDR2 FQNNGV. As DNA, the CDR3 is TGTGCCAGCAGCTTAAAGGTGGACAGGGGAGTGACAGATACGCAGTATTTT. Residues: CASSLKVDRGVTDTQYF.

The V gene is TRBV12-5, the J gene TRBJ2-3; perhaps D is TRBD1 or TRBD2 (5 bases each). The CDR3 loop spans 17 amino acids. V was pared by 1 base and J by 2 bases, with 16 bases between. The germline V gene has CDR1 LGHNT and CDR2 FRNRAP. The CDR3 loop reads CASGLGGKTTLTDTQYF. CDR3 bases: TGTGCTAGTGGTTTGGGGGGGAAAACTACCCTCACAGATACGCAGTATTTT. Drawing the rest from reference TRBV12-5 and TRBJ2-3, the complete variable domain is DARVTQTPRHKVTEMGQEVTMRCQPILGHNTVFWYRQTMMQGLELLAYFRNRAPLDDSGMPKDRFSAEMPDATLATLKIQPSEPRDSAVYFCASGLGGKTTLTDTQYFGPGTRLTVL.

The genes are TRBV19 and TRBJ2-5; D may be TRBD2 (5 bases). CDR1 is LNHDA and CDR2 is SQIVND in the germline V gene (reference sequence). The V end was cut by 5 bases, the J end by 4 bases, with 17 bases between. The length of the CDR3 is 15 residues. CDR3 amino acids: CASSLNLREGETQYF. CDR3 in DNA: TGTGCCAGTAGTCTCAACTTACGAGAGGGAGAGACCCAGTACTTC.